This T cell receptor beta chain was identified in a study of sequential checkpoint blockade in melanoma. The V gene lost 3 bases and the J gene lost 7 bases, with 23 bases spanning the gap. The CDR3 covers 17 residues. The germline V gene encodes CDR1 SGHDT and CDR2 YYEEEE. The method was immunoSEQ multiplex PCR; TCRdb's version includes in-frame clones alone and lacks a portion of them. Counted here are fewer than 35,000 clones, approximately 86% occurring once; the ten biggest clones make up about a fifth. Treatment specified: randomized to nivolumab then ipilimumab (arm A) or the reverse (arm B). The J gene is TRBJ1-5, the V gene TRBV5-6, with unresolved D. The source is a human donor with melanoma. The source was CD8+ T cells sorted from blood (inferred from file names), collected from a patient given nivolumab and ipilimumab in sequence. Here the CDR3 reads CASSSPELAGEKQPQHF. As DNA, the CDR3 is TGTGCCAGCAGCTCCCCGGAATTGGCGGGAGAAAAACAGCCCCAGCATTTT.